This TCR beta chain came from a study of blood T cell repertoires in COVID-19. As for the study in general: Sites across the United States, Italy and Spain contributed samples from acute and convalescent COVID-19.

The germline gives CDR1 SGHNT, CDR2 YYREEE (reference sequence). The CDR3 sequence is 13 residues long. Unmatched junction bases numbered 7, after V lost 4 bases and J lost 8 bases. In the authors' methods: How many nucleated cells were present was estimated from reference gene primer amplification. TCRdb's table, derived via immunoSEQ multiplex PCR, lists solely in-frame clones and lacks some. That table furnishes V, J and clone size, whereas the DNA furnished D and trimming. In the table there are 60,000 to 75,000 clones, around 87% of which are singletons. Sequenced material: peripheral blood. J is TRBJ1-2 and V is TRBV5-4; 8 bases fit TRBD1. This TCR was recovered from a man in his fifties or sixties with active COVID-19. CDR3 DNA sequence: TGTGCCAGCAGCCACCGGACAGGGCAAGGCTACACCTTC. This translates into CASSHRTGQGYTF.